These T cell receptor beta chains were read from a single sample in a study of cytomegalovirus exposure and HLA in healthy donors. Assay: immunoSEQ multiplex PCR; the TCRdb copy retains only in-frame clones and omits some. The repertoire holds roughly 170,000 clones, approximately 80% seen once, with around 4.9% in the top ten. The sample was PBMCs. Receptors were obtained from a man in his late teens or twenties in good health and CMV-seronegative. Both conserved end residues are part of each CDR3. Each record gives: V gene, J gene, D gene, clone size, CDR3 DNA, CDR3 protein. D genes are given only for firm matches. Part of the rows lack a size; the others show once, few, many or a class for expanded clones.

v_call: TRBV11-2; j_call: TRBJ2-7; d_call: TRBD2; clone_size: NA; cdr3_nt: TGTGCCAGCAGCTTAGATGGGACTAGTCAGTTC; cdr3_aa: CASSLDGTSQF
v_call: TRBV6-1; j_call: TRBJ2-3; d_call: NA; clone_size: NA; cdr3_nt: TGTGCCAGCAGTGAAGCAGGCAGGGTCGTAGATACGCAGTATTTT; cdr3_aa: CASSEAGRVVDTQYF
v_call: TRBV7-2; j_call: TRBJ2-3; d_call: TRBD2; clone_size: NA; cdr3_nt: TGTGCCAGCAGCTTCCAAGCGGGGGGCACAGATACGCAGTATTTT; cdr3_aa: CASSFQAGGTDTQYF
v_call: TRBV7-9; j_call: TRBJ2-7; d_call: TRBD2; clone_size: NA; cdr3_nt: TGTGCCAGCAGCTCCGGTGGGACTAGCGTCGTCGAGCAGTACTTC; cdr3_aa: CASSSGGTSVVEQYF
v_call: TRBV27; j_call: TRBJ2-3; d_call: NA; clone_size: NA; cdr3_nt: TGTGCCAGCACCCTAGGAGGTAGCACAGATACGCAGTATTTT; cdr3_aa: CASTLGGSTDTQYF
v_call: TRBV4-1; j_call: TRBJ1-5; d_call: NA; clone_size: NA; cdr3_nt: TGCGCCAGCAGCCAAGGGTTGATGATAGGAGGTAGCAATCAGCCCCAGCATTTT; cdr3_aa: CASSQGLMIGGSNQPQHF
v_call: TRBV7-3; j_call: TRBJ2-3; d_call: TRBD2; clone_size: NA; cdr3_nt: TGTGCCAGCAGCCCCGGGACTAGCGTGGATACGCAGTATTTT; cdr3_aa: CASSPGTSVDTQYF
v_call: TRBV5-1; j_call: TRBJ2-1; d_call: NA; clone_size: NA; cdr3_nt: TGCGCCAGCAGCTGGGAGGGGGGGCCCTACAATGAGCAGTTCTTC; cdr3_aa: CASSWEGGPYNEQFF
v_call: TRBV5-1; j_call: TRBJ1-1; d_call: NA; clone_size: NA; cdr3_nt: TGCGCCAGCCGGGGGGGCCATGAAGCTTTCTTT; cdr3_aa: CASRGGHEAFF
v_call: TRBV10-3; j_call: TRBJ2-1; d_call: TRBD2; clone_size: NA; cdr3_nt: TGTGCCACCCGGCCGAACAGCGTCGGGACTAGTGCCTACAATGAGCAGTTCTTC; cdr3_aa: CATRPNSVGTSAYNEQFF
v_call: TRBV27; j_call: TRBJ1-5; d_call: NA; clone_size: once; cdr3_nt: TGTGCCAGCAGTTCCATCCAGGGGCTAAATCAGCCCCAGCATTTT; cdr3_aa: CASSSIQGLNQPQHF
v_call: TRBV29-1; j_call: TRBJ1-1; d_call: TRBD1; clone_size: NA; cdr3_nt: TGCAGCGTTGCCTCCGGGACAGGGAACACTGAAGCTTTCTTT; cdr3_aa: CSVASGTGNTEAFF
v_call: TRBV7-9; j_call: TRBJ2-2; d_call: TRBD1; clone_size: NA; cdr3_nt: TGTGCCAGCAGCCACACAGGGGCGAACACCGGGGAGCTGTTTTTT; cdr3_aa: CASSHTGANTGELFF
v_call: TRBV28; j_call: TRBJ2-5; d_call: TRBD2; clone_size: few; cdr3_nt: TGTGCCAGCACTGTCACGGGGCTAGCGGGTGAGACCCAGTACTTC; cdr3_aa: CASTVTGLAGETQYF
v_call: TRBV7-6; j_call: TRBJ1-3; d_call: NA; clone_size: NA; cdr3_nt: TGTGCCAGCAGCAATGAACAGGGTTTTGGAAACACCATATATTTT; cdr3_aa: CASSNEQGFGNTIYF
v_call: TRBV19; j_call: TRBJ1-1; d_call: NA; clone_size: NA; cdr3_nt: TGTGCCAGTAGTTCCGACCGTGGGAGGAACACTGAAGCTTTCTTT; cdr3_aa: CASSSDRGRNTEAFF
v_call: TRBV28; j_call: TRBJ2-1; d_call: TRBD1; clone_size: NA; cdr3_nt: TGTGCCAGCGGGGACAGGGCTGCGACTAGAAACCAGCAAGAGCAGTTCTTC; cdr3_aa: CASGDRAATRNQQEQFF
v_call: TRBV6-6; j_call: TRBJ1-1; d_call: NA; clone_size: NA; cdr3_nt: TGTGCCAGCAGGGCCGGGACAGAAGCTTTCTTT; cdr3_aa: CASRAGTEAFF
v_call: TRBV29-1; j_call: TRBJ2-7; d_call: NA; clone_size: NA; cdr3_nt: TGCAGCGTTGAATCCGGGACGGGAGAGTACTTC; cdr3_aa: CSVESGTGEYF
v_call: TRBV27; j_call: TRBJ1-5; d_call: NA; clone_size: once; cdr3_nt: TGTGCCAGCAGTTCCTCGGCGGGGCGTCAGCCCCAGCATTTT; cdr3_aa: CASSSSAGRQPQHF
v_call: TRBV12-5; j_call: TRBJ2-1; d_call: NA; clone_size: once; cdr3_nt: TGTGCTAGTGGTTTGAAGGGGGACTACAATGAGCAGTTCTTC; cdr3_aa: CASGLKGDYNEQFF
v_call: TRBV7-2; j_call: TRBJ2-1; d_call: TRBD2; clone_size: NA; cdr3_nt: TGTGCCAGCAGCGCTCAGGGAGCGGGGGGGCCGAATGAGCAGTTCTTC; cdr3_aa: CASSAQGAGGPNEQFF
v_call: TRBV5-1; j_call: TRBJ2-1; d_call: TRBD2; clone_size: NA; cdr3_nt: TGCGCCAGCAGCCGGGACCTAGCGGGATCGCCTTCGAGGTTCTTC; cdr3_aa: CASSRDLAGSPSRFF
v_call: TRBV11-2; j_call: TRBJ1-5; d_call: TRBD1; clone_size: NA; cdr3_nt: TGTGCCAGCAGCACGGGACAGGGTGGCAATCAGCCCCAGCATTTT; cdr3_aa: CASSTGQGGNQPQHF
v_call: TRBV5-1; j_call: TRBJ2-4; d_call: NA; clone_size: NA; cdr3_nt: TGCGCCAGCAGCTTGGACAGGGTAGACATTCAGTACTTC; cdr3_aa: CASSLDRVDIQYF
v_call: TRBV5-1; j_call: TRBJ1-3; d_call: TRBD1; clone_size: NA; cdr3_nt: TGCGCCAGCAGCTCAGGACAGGGAATAAACACCATATATTTT; cdr3_aa: CASSSGQGINTIYF
v_call: TRBV7-2; j_call: TRBJ2-2; d_call: NA; clone_size: NA; cdr3_nt: TGTGCCAGCAGCTCCCCTTTCACCGGGGAGCTGTTTTTT; cdr3_aa: CASSSPFTGELFF
v_call: TRBV5-6; j_call: TRBJ2-5; d_call: TRBD1; clone_size: NA; cdr3_nt: TGTGCCAGCAGCCCCGACAGGGGTATCCAAGAGACCCAGTACTTC; cdr3_aa: CASSPDRGIQETQYF
v_call: TRBV5-1; j_call: TRBJ2-5; d_call: TRBD2; clone_size: once; cdr3_nt: TGCGCCAGCAGCCCCGTAGCGGGGACGATGGAGACCCAGTACTTC; cdr3_aa: CASSPVAGTMETQYF
v_call: TRBV21-1; j_call: TRBJ2-7; d_call: NA; clone_size: NA; cdr3_nt: TGTGCCAGCAGCATAAGATGGGACAGATGCTACGAGCAGTACTTC; cdr3_aa: CASSIRWDRCYEQYF
v_call: TRBV15; j_call: TRBJ1-1; d_call: NA; clone_size: NA; cdr3_nt: TGTGCCACCAGCAGAGGAGAGAACACTGAAGCTTTCTTT; cdr3_aa: CATSRGENTEAFF
v_call: TRBV30; j_call: TRBJ1-5; d_call: TRBD1; clone_size: NA; cdr3_nt: TGTGCCTGGAGGGCAGGGGGCGGTCAGCCCCAGCATTTT; cdr3_aa: CAWRAGGGQPQHF
v_call: TRBV19; j_call: TRBJ1-5; d_call: NA; clone_size: NA; cdr3_nt: TGTGCCAGTAGTGCCCGGTCCCCCAATCAGCCCCAGCATTTT; cdr3_aa: CASSARSPNQPQHF
v_call: TRBV27; j_call: TRBJ2-2; d_call: NA; clone_size: NA; cdr3_nt: TGTGCCAGCAGTGCCCTTCGGGACACCGGGGAGCTGTTTTTT; cdr3_aa: CASSALRDTGELFF
v_call: TRBV10-3; j_call: TRBJ1-1; d_call: NA; clone_size: NA; cdr3_nt: TGTGCCATCACCGATGGGGGCTGGAACACTGAAGCTTTCTTT; cdr3_aa: CAITDGGWNTEAFF
v_call: TRBV11-2; j_call: TRBJ2-7; d_call: NA; clone_size: NA; cdr3_nt: TGTGCCAGCAGCGGAGAGGACTACGAGCAGTACTTC; cdr3_aa: CASSGEDYEQYF
v_call: TRBV19; j_call: TRBJ1-1; d_call: NA; clone_size: NA; cdr3_nt: TGTGCCAGTAGTATCCTAGGGGCAGAAGCTTTCTTT; cdr3_aa: CASSILGAEAFF
v_call: TRBV5-1; j_call: TRBJ2-6; d_call: NA; clone_size: NA; cdr3_nt: TGCGCCAGCCAATCTGGGGCCAACGTCCTGACTTTT; cdr3_aa: CASQSGANVLTF
v_call: TRBV9; j_call: TRBJ2-1; d_call: TRBD2; clone_size: NA; cdr3_nt: TGTGCCAGCAGCCCGAGGGGGGGACAGGGGGGACTAGCGGGAGCTTACGAGCAGTTCTTC; cdr3_aa: CASSPRGGQGGLAGAYEQFF
v_call: TRBV7-3; j_call: TRBJ2-3; d_call: TRBD2; clone_size: NA; cdr3_nt: TGTGCCAGCAGCTACACCGGGACTACCGGAACAGATACGCAGTATTTT; cdr3_aa: CASSYTGTTGTDTQYF
v_call: TRBV11-2; j_call: TRBJ2-3; d_call: TRBD1; clone_size: NA; cdr3_nt: TGTGCCAGCAGCTTAATACCGGGACAGGGGGATACGCAGTATTTT; cdr3_aa: CASSLIPGQGDTQYF
v_call: TRBV19; j_call: TRBJ2-5; d_call: NA; clone_size: NA; cdr3_nt: TGTGCCAGTAGTCCCCGACAGGCCCAAGAGACCCAGTACTTC; cdr3_aa: CASSPRQAQETQYF
v_call: TRBV18; j_call: TRBJ2-2; d_call: NA; clone_size: NA; cdr3_nt: TGTGCCAGCTCATCGATGACAGGGAACACCGGGGAGCTGTTTTTT; cdr3_aa: CASSSMTGNTGELFF
v_call: TRBV20-1; j_call: TRBJ2-5; d_call: NA; clone_size: NA; cdr3_nt: TGCAGTCCCCACAGGATGGAGACCCAGTACTTC; cdr3_aa: CSPHRMETQYF
v_call: TRBV7-9; j_call: TRBJ1-1; d_call: NA; clone_size: NA; cdr3_nt: TGTGCCAGCAGCTTAGGACAGAACACTGAAGCTTTCTTT; cdr3_aa: CASSLGQNTEAFF